These 30 T cell receptor beta chains came from one sample sequenced in a study of T cells in Graves' hyperthyroidism and ophthalmopathy. TCR beta CDR3 regions were amplified from RNA. The HTBI primer set drove a first-round RT-PCR of the TCR CDR3. TCRdb itself ran the multiplex PCR reads through MiXCR, one entry per CDR3 protein. The sample includes about 480,000 distinct CDR3 sequences, roughly 14% of them seen just once. The sequenced sample consisted of blood. These TCRs come from a woman aged 18-30 years with Graves' hyperthyroidism.

This clonotype was detected a few times. This chain links TRBV13 with TRBJ2-1; 8 nucleotides align to TRBD2. V was clipped by 0 bases and J by 6 bases; unmatched bases: 4. The CDR3 loop spans 15 amino acids. Germline lookup yields CDR1 PRHDT and CDR2 FYEKMQ (reference sequence). CDR3 sequence (DNA): TGTGCCAGCAGCTTAGGGGCTAGCGGGCTCAATGAGCAGTTCTTC. This translates into CASSLGASGLNEQFF.

This clonotype was detected ten times or more. The chain recombines TRBV9 with TRBJ1-2; D possibly corresponds to TRBD1 (5 bases). Between the trimmed V and J ends, which lost 4 bases and 2 bases, there was a span of 18 bases. The CDR3 runs 16 residues. CDR1 is SGDLS, CDR2 YYNGEE, per germline. CDR3 residues: CASSPQGASSNYGYTF. CDR3 coding DNA: TGTGCCAGCAGCCCCCAAGGGGCATCTAGCAACTATGGCTACACCTTC.

This clonotype has ten or more counts. The rearrangement uses TRBV14 and TRBJ2-5; TRBD2 is a possible D gene (6 bases). Germline assignment: CDR1 SGHDN and CDR2 FVKESK. The CDR3 sequence is 16 residues long. The germline V and J ends were trimmed by 6 bases and 2 bases, with 19 bases remaining between them. The CDR3 sequence is CASRRDSSLGQETQYF. In nucleotides, the CDR3 is TGTGCCAGCAGACGGGACTCCAGTTTGGGTCAAGAGACCCAGTACTTC.

Ten or more counts support this clonotype. The chain couples TRBV20-1 to TRBJ1-2; D gene uncertain. Germline CDR1 reads DFQATT; CDR2 reads SNEGSKA (reference sequence). Trimming took 2 bases from V and 0 from J, leaving 4 bases between them. CDR3 length equals 12 residues. The CDR3 bases are TGCAGTGCTAGACGTGCTAACTATGGCTACACCTTC. This codes for CSARRANYGYTF.

This clonotype has at least ten counts. The chain joins TRBV12-3 or TRBV12-4 to TRBJ2-2, with D perhaps being TRBD1 or TRBD2 (5 bases each). The CDR3 has 14 amino acids. Trimming took 3 bases from V and 4 from J, leaving 9 bases between them. The CDR3 DNA sequence: TGTGCCAGCAGTTTTGTGGGGGTCACCGGGGAGCTGTTTTTT. This translates into CASSFVGVTGELFF.

The genes are TRBV6-2 or TRBV6-3 and TRBJ1-2, with D maybe TRBD1 (5 bases). V lost 0 bases, J lost 4 bases, and 9 bases lay in between. Germline V gene lookup returns CDR1 MNHEY and CDR2 SVGEGT. There are 14 residues in the CDR3. The CDR3 bases are TGTGCCAGCAGTTACTCGCGGGGCGTCTATGGCTACACCTTC. Encoded protein: CASSYSRGVYGYTF.

This clonotype was observed many times. This chain uses TRBV6-2 or TRBV6-3 with TRBJ2-5; D perhaps matches TRBD2 (5 bases). Trimming cost V 7 bases and J 1 base, with 13 bases left between them. Germline V gene sequence: CDR1 MNHEY, CDR2 SVGEGT. CDR3 length: 14 amino acids. The CDR3 DNA reads TGTGCCAGCAAACTCCCGGGGTCCCAAGAGACCCAGTACTTC. This codes for CASKLPGSQETQYF.

This clonotype showed up many times. The V call is TRBV11-3, the J call TRBJ2-3; the match to TRBD2 covers 10 bases. After removal of 6 bases from V and 6 bases from J, the junction contained 9 bases not matched to a gene. This CDR3 spans 15 amino acids. Germline lookup yields CDR1 SGHNT and CDR2 YENEEA. The chain's CDR3 is CASRMVAGGPDTQYF. CDR3 nucleotides: TGTGCCAGCAGGATGGTAGCGGGAGGCCCCGATACGCAGTATTTT.

Of note for this clonotype: One base away lies a much larger clone, so this may be a sequencing read error. This CDR3 reads CASSVSAGNEQFF. Here the CDR3 DNA reads TGTGCCAGCAGCGTTAGCGCAGGCAATGAGCAGTTCTTC. This sequence joins TRBV9 and TRBJ2-1; D perhaps matches TRBD2 (5 bases). The germline V and J ends were trimmed by 2 bases and 6 bases, with 9 bases remaining between them. From germline, CDR1 is SGDLS and CDR2 YYNGEE. This CDR3 region has 13 residues.

This clonotype was recorded at least ten times. J is TRBJ1-2 and V is TRBV7-2, with 9 positions matching TRBD1. The CDR3 contains 13 residues. Germline loops: CDR1 SGHTA, CDR2 FQGNSA. The trim removed 4 bases at V and 6 bases at J, leaving 3 bases unmatched. CDR3 bases: TGTGCCAGCAGCTACGACAGGGGGGATGGCTACACCTTC. Its protein is CASSYDRGDGYTF.

In this sample, this clonotype turned up many times. The chain joins TRBV20-1 to TRBJ2-7; TRBD2 agrees at 7 bases. The germline V gene has CDR1 DFQATT and CDR2 SNEGSKA (reference sequence). The CDR3 is made up of 14 amino acids. The V and J ends lost 2 bases and 4 bases, in that order; junction bases with no gene match: 8. The CDR3 region has the DNA TGCAGTGCTAGACCGAGCGGGAACCAATACGAGCAGTACTTC. It codes for CSARPSGNQYEQYF.

This clonotype was seen more than once but under ten times. V and J are TRBV10-3 and TRBJ2-5; 8 nucleotides agree with TRBD2. V was pared by 6 bases and J by 5 bases, with 8 bases of the junction left unmatched. CDR1 is ENHRY and CDR2 is SYGVKD in the germline V gene. The length of the CDR3 is 14 residues. This CDR3 reads CAIRHGGAGETQYF. CDR3 nucleotides: TGTGCCATCAGGCACGGGGGGGCCGGGGAGACCCAGTACTTC.

This rearrangement joins TRBV19 to TRBJ2-7; tentatively, D is TRBD1 (6 bases). Trimming left V 7 bases short and J 5 bases short, with 15 bases between. Per germline, CDR1 LNHDA and CDR2 SQIVND (reference sequence). CDR3 size: 13 residues. This CDR3 reads CASTQQGLHEQYF. The CDR3 bases are TGTGCCAGTACACAACAGGGCCTCCACGAGCAGTACTTC.

This clonotype was picked up a small number of times. The J gene is TRBJ1-2, the V gene TRBV4-1, with D perhaps TRBD1 (5 bases). The CDR3 runs 13 residues. The ends were cut back, 2 bases at V and 5 bases at J, with 9 bases in the middle. Germline CDR1 is MGHRA and CDR2 is YSYEKL. The CDR3 DNA is TGCGCCAGCAGCCAACTGACAGAGTATGGCTACACCTTC. This encodes CASSQLTEYGYTF.

This clonotype appeared many times. The V gene is TRBV13, the J gene TRBJ2-5; tentative D call: TRBD2 (6 bases). V was pared by 2 bases and J by 5 bases, with 18 bases between. Germline values: CDR1 PRHDT, CDR2 FYEKMQ (reference sequence). The CDR3 is 16 residues long. CDR3 loop: CASSLLGSGSRETQYF. In DNA form, the CDR3 reads TGTGCCAGCAGCTTACTCGGGAGCGGTTCTCGGGAGACCCAGTACTTC.

This clonotype has a count of ten or more. The V and J genes are TRBV5-1 and TRBJ2-2; 14 positions match TRBD2. The junction had 4 bases not matched to a gene; V was cut back by 3 bases and J by 0 bases. The CDR3 consists of 18 residues. Germline assignment: CDR1 SGHRS and CDR2 YFSETQ. The CDR3, as DNA: TGCGCCAGCAGCTCTGGACTAGCGGGAGGCGCGAACACCGGGGAGCTGTTTTTT. This gives the protein CASSSGLAGGANTGELFF.

The chain is built from TRBV7-9 and TRBJ2-7; 10 nucleotides agree with TRBD2. The CDR3 length is 16 residues. The V gene end was trimmed by 5 bases and the J gene end by 4 bases; junction bases not matched to a gene: 11. The germline V gene encodes CDR1 SEHNR and CDR2 FQNEAQ (reference sequence). As DNA, the CDR3 is TGTGCCAGCAGCAGCCACACTAGCGGGACGGAATACGAGCAGTACTTC. As protein: CASSSHTSGTEYEQYF. The whole variable domain, remainder taken from reference TRBV7-9 and TRBJ2-7, is DTGVSQNPRHKITKRGQNVTFRCDPISEHNRLYWYRQTLGQGPEFLTYFQNEAQLEKSRLLSDRFSAERPKGSFSTLEIQRTEQGDSAMYLCASSSHTSGTEYEQYFGPGTRLTVT.

This clonotype was seen at least ten times. The chain joins TRBV5-6 to TRBJ2-1; 7 bases align to TRBD1. Trimming cost V 0 bases and J 7 bases; bases outside gene matches: 4. This CDR3 has 14 residues. CDR1 and CDR2 (germline): SGHDT, YYEEEE. The CDR3 DNA is TGTGCCAGCAGCTTGGGACAGGGAAGGAATGAGCAGTTCTTC. Protein sequence: CASSLGQGRNEQFF.

This clonotype has a count of ten or more. The V and J genes are TRBV2 and TRBJ2-7; TRBD1 matches at 11 bases. CDR3 length equals 17 residues. J was trimmed by 5 bases and V by 0 bases; bases with no gene match: 9. Germline assignment: CDR1 SNHLY and CDR2 FYNNEI. In DNA form, the CDR3 reads TGTGCCAGCAGTGAAGCCCCGGGACAGGGGGACCCGAACGAGCAGTACGTC. Translated, it gives CASSEAPGQGDPNEQYV.

The table lists this clonotype with a few counts. This chain connects TRBV29-1 to TRBJ2-7, with unresolved D. Trimming took off 5 bases at V and 2 bases at J, with 16 bases between the two ends. The CDR3 is made up of 14 amino acids. Germline V gives CDR1 SQVTM, CDR2 ANQGSEA. CDR3 nucleotide sequence: TGCAGCGTTACGGGCACCACAGATACCTACGAGCAGTACTTC. The encoded protein is CSVTGTTDTYEQYF.

This clonotype was seen many times. The gene calls are TRBV5-1 and TRBJ2-5, with D tentatively TRBD1 or TRBD2 (5 bases each). From germline, CDR1 is SGHRS and CDR2 YFSETQ. The CDR3 is 16 amino acids. Deletions cut 4 bases from V and 1 base from J, with 17 bases between. CDR3 in DNA: TGCGCCAGCAGCAGAACCGGGACCATCAGCCAAGAGACCCAGTACTTC. This gives the protein CASSRTGTISQETQYF.

This clonotype has more than one count but fewer than ten. This sequence joins TRBV6-1 and TRBJ1-1, with unresolved D. The germline V gene has CDR1 MNHNS and CDR2 SASEGT. V was cut by 3 bases and J by 11 bases, with 22 bases left in between. This CDR3 has 15 amino acids. CDR3 amino acids: CASSDTNLQSGTAFF. The CDR3 DNA follows: TGTGCCAGCAGTGACACCAATTTACAGAGCGGTACGGCTTTCTTT.

A note on this clonotype: At one of its ends the junction is not consistent with the germline gene, which may arise from a read error. The chain couples TRBV4-1 to TRBJ2-3; D call uncertain. Germline V gene sequence: CDR1 MGHRA, CDR2 YSYEKL. The CDR3 consists of 15 residues. CDR3 coding DNA: TGCGCCAGCAGCCAAGATGACTCAGGCACATATACGCAGTATTTT. It translates to CASSQDDSGTYTQYF.

This clonotype was recorded many times. J is TRBJ1-1 and V is TRBV2; unclear D gene. CDR3 length: 10 amino acids. Germline V CDR1 and CDR2: SNHLY, FYNNEI. Trimming cost V 11 bases and J 5 bases, with 9 bases left between them. CDR3 region: CAVLVTEAFF. CDR3 nucleotide sequence: TGTGCCGTTCTGGTAACTGAAGCTTTCTTT.

The chain has TRBV19 and TRBJ1-5; no reliable D call. Germline CDR1 is LNHDA and CDR2 is SQIVND (reference sequence). The V and J ends lost 3 bases and 7 bases respectively, with 7 bases between them. CDR3 length equals 12 residues. CDR3 sequence reads: CASSIGEQPQHF. The CDR3 DNA reads as TGTGCCAGTAGTATTGGGGAGCAGCCCCAGCATTTT.

This clonotype was detected many times. V and J are TRBV9 and TRBJ1-1, with 9 bases matching TRBD1. Germline V lookup: CDR1 SGDLS, CDR2 YYNGEE. This CDR3 region has 14 residues. The V and J ends lost 4 bases and 4 bases, in that order; junction bases with no gene match: 5. The CDR3 DNA reads as TGTGCCAGCAGCCGGACAGGGGATGGCACTGAAGCTTTCTTT. This sequence encodes CASSRTGDGTEAFF.

This clonotype was found many times. The chain employs TRBV30 and TRBJ1-5, with D tentatively TRBD1 (5 bases). CDR3 length: 14 residues. The germline V gene encodes CDR1 GTSNPN and CDR2 SVGIG (reference sequence). Trimming removed 3 bases from V and 7 bases from J, with 16 bases in between. The CDR3 protein is CAWRAFGAGQPQHF. In nucleotides, the CDR3 is TGTGCCTGGAGGGCGTTCGGGGCGGGGCAGCCCCAGCATTTT.

This clonotype was counted ten times or more. This chain connects TRBV6-1 to TRBJ2-5; 10 bases agree with TRBD2. V lost 10 bases, J lost 1 base, and 9 bases stayed unmatched. The V gene's germline CDR1 is MNHNS and CDR2 SASEGT. The CDR3 has 15 residues. The CDR3 bases are TGTGCCACCTCGGGAGCGGGAGGGTCCCAAGAGACCCAGTACTTC. Protein sequence: CATSGAGGSQETQYF.

This clonotype is a singleton in its sample. A read error may be the cause here, since a much bigger clone is one base away. The chain links TRBV20-1 to TRBJ2-7, with TRBD1 matching 9 bases. This CDR3 region has 18 residues. Germline V lookup: CDR1 DFQATT, CDR2 SNEGSKA (reference sequence). In DNA form, the CDR3 reads TGCGGTGCTAGTCCTCCCTACTCTTCCGGGACAGGGACCTACGAGCAGTACTTC. This sequence encodes CGASPPYSSGTGTYEQYF.

This clonotype was observed a handful of times. The rearrangement joins TRBV4-1 to TRBJ1-2; D uncertain. The V and J ends lost 0 bases and 3 bases respectively, with 8 bases between them. The CDR3 extends over 14 amino acids. Germline CDR1 and CDR2: MGHRA and YSYEKL. The CDR3: CASSQEGFYYGYTF. The CDR3 DNA follows: TGCGCCAGCAGCCAAGAAGGGTTTTACTATGGCTACACCTTC.